This entry is about one T cell receptor beta chain. There is no known antigen for this receptor. No much larger clonotype is one base removed from it; base qualities were not supplied. The treatment or condition label for this specimen denotes: preoperative locoregional IRX-2 cytokine immunotherapy. The samples were obtained from a phase Ib study that tested preoperative, locoregional IRX-2 cytokine immunotherapy designed to prime immune responses. The donors were early-stage breast cancer patients who were given IRX-2 prior to surgery. Libraries were made using the immunoSEQ multiplex PCR assay. Entries here come from immuneACCESS through TCRdb and include only in-frame sequences with V and J called. Some clones fail to appear in such tables; in the studies checked, an unresolved V gene covers under half of the shortfall, and the cause of the remainder is unknown. In all, the sample holds approximately 3,100 clones, and around 73% of those were seen once. The ten largest clones add up to 7% of the sample.

This entry is derived from a study of preoperative IRX-2 immunotherapy in early breast cancer (dated by TCRdb to between 2019 and 2020). The receptor was derived from a human donor with breast cancer. The sequencing here drew on tumor tissue, taken after IRX-2 immunotherapy.

The CDR3 corresponds to CASSQTTGYVYGYTF. Read as DNA, the sequence is TGTGCCAGCAGCCAAACGACAGGGTACGTCTATGGCTACACCTTC. Rearrangement joined TRBV11-3 to TRBJ1-2; TRBD1 lines up with 7 middle nucleotides. The germline V gene yields SGHNT for CDR1 and YENEEA for CDR2. For this chain, trimming is 5 bases at the V end and 4 bases at the J end, and the number of junction bases without a gene match is 10. The CDR3, from cysteine to phenylalanine, totals 15 residues. The DNA shown is the 45-base CDR3, in frame from base 1.